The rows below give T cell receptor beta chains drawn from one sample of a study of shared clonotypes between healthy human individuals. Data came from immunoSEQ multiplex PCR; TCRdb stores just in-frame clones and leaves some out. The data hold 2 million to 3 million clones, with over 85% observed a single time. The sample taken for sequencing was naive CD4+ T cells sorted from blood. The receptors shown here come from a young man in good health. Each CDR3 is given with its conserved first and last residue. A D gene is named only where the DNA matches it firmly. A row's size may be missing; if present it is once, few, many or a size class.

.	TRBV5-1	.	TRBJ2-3	CATYNRFDTQYF	TGCGCCACCTATAACAGGTTCGATACGCAGTATTTT
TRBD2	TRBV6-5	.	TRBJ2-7	CASRRGGRAGYEQYF	TGTGCCAGCAGGCGGGGGGGCAGGGCTGGGTACGAGCAGTACTTC
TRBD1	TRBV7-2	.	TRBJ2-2	CASSLRTGRVSDFSGELFF	TGTGCCAGCAGCTTAAGGACAGGCCGCGTGTCCGACTTTAGCGGGGAGCTGTTTTTT
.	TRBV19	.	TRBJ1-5	CASSTLGGQSYQPQHF	TGTGCCAGTAGTACCCTCGGGGGGCAATCATATCAGCCCCAGCATTTT
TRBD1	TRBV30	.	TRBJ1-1	CAWTGQGAVEAFF	TGTGCCTGGACCGGACAGGGGGCAGTTGAAGCTTTCTTT
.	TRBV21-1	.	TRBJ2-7	CASSIGGQGSYEQYF	TGTGCCAGCAGCATAGGCGGGCAGGGATCCTACGAGCAGTACTTC
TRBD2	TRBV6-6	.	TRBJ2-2	CASRSGTSNTGELFF	TGTGCCAGCAGATCCGGGACTAGCAACACCGGGGAGCTGTTTTTT
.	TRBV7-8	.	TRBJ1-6	CASSLFSGNSPLHF	TGTGCCAGCAGCTTATTTTCGGGGAATTCACCCCTCCACTTT
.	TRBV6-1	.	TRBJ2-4	CASIGDTLAKNIQYF	TGTGCCAGCATAGGGGACACTTTAGCCAAAAACATTCAGTACTTC
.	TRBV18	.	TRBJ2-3	CASSPRLAQTSTDTQYF	TGTGCCAGCTCACCACGCCTAGCGCAAACTAGCACAGATACGCAGTATTTT
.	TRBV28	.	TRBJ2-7	CASSHHQGYEQYF	TGTGCCAGCAGTCATCACCAGGGTTACGAGCAGTACTTC
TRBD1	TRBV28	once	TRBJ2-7	CASSLLPGQGGEEQYF	TGTGCCAGCAGTCTCCTCCCGGGACAGGGGGGGGAAGAGCAGTACTTC
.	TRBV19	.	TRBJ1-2	CASSGQHYGYTF	TGTGCCAGTAGTGGTCAGCACTATGGCTACACCTTC
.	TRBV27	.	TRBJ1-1	CASRSAGTEAFF	TGTGCCAGCAGATCGGCGGGCACTGAAGCTTTCTTT
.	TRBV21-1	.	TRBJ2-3	CASSKAGRSTDTQYF	TGTGCCAGTAGCAAAGCGGGACGTAGCACAGATACGCAGTATTTT
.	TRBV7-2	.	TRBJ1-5	CASSLEGGGNQPQHF	TGTGCCAGCAGCTTAGAGGGGGGGGGCAATCAGCCCCAGCATTTT
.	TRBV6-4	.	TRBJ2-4	CASSDSAGNIQYF	TGTGCCAGCAGTGACTCTGCAGGAAACATTCAGTACTTC
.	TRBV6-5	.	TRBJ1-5	CASSSNAGLSNQPQHF	TGTGCCAGCAGTTCGAACGCAGGGTTAAGCAATCAGCCCCAGCATTTT
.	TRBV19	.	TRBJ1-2	CASSAPGGAAYGYTF	TGTGCCAGTAGTGCTCCCGGGGGGGCCGCCTATGGCTACACCTTC
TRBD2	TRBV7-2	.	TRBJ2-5	CASSLVGWRGAQETQYF	TGTGCCAGCAGCTTAGTAGGGTGGCGGGGGGCCCAAGAGACCCAGTACTTC
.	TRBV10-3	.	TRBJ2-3	CAISDGTSTDTQYF	TGTGCCATCAGTGATGGGACCAGCACAGATACGCAGTATTTT
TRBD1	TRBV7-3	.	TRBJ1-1	CASSPISGTGAPLNTEAFF	TGTGCCAGCAGCCCCATTTCCGGGACAGGGGCCCCGTTGAACACTGAAGCTTTCTTT
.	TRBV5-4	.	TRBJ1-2	CASSFGTGYTF	TGTGCCAGCAGCTTCGGGACAGGCTACACCTTC
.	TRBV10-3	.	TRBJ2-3	CAISGRGGTDTQYF	TGTGCCATCAGTGGGAGGGGAGGCACAGATACGCAGTATTTT
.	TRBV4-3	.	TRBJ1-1	CASSQDRALKGTEAFF	TGCGCCAGCAGCCAAGATAGAGCGTTAAAGGGAACTGAAGCTTTCTTT
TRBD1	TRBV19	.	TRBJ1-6	CASSGGQYNSPLHF	TGTGCCAGTAGTGGGGGACAGTATAATTCACCCCTCCACTTT
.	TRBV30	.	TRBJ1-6	CAWNLGVNSPLHF	TGTGCCTGGAATCTAGGGGTTAATTCACCCCTCCACTTT
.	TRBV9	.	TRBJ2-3	CASSVDSTDTQYF	TGTGCCAGCAGCGTAGATAGCACAGATACGCAGTATTTT
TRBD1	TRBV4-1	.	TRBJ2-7	CASSLSGTAISYEQYF	TGCGCCAGCAGCCTATCCGGGACAGCAATCTCCTACGAGCAGTACTTC
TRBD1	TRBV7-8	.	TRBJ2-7	CASSLRTGSYEQYF	TGTGCCAGCAGCCTCCGGACAGGGTCATACGAGCAGTACTTC
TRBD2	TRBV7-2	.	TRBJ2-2	CASSPRASGGSNTGELFF	TGTGCCAGCAGCCCCAGGGCTAGCGGGGGGAGTAACACCGGGGAGCTGTTTTTT
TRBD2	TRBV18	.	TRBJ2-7	CASSPSGGPINSYEQYF	TGTGCCAGCTCACCAAGCGGGGGCCCTATTAATTCCTACGAGCAGTACTTC
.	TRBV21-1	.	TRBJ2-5	CASNTISGAWRETQYF	TGTGCCAGCAACACTATCTCTGGGGCCTGGAGAGAGACCCAGTACTTC
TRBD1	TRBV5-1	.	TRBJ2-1	CASSSGQGGRRWNEQFF	TGCGCCAGCAGCTCGGGACAGGGGGGCCGTAGGTGGAATGAGCAGTTCTTC
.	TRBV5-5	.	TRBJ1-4	CASSLGAGATNEKLFF	TGTGCCAGCAGCTTGGGAGCAGGGGCAACTAATGAAAAACTGTTTTTT
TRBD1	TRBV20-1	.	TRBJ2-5	CSVHRGETQYF	TGCAGTGTCCACAGGGGAGAGACCCAGTACTTC
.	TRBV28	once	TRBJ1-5	CASSLTLGGQPQHF	TGTGCCAGCAGTCTTACCCTCGGGGGACAGCCCCAGCATTTT
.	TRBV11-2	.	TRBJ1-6	CASSLETVNSPLHF	TGTGCCAGCAGCTTAGAGACGGTAAATTCACCCCTCCACTTT
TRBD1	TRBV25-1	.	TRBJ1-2	CASTAAGGTSIYGYTF	TGTGCCAGCACCGCGGCAGGGGGAACCAGTATCTATGGCTACACCTTC
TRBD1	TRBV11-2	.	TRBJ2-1	CASSLRQGYEQFF	TGTGCCAGCAGCTTGCGACAGGGGTATGAGCAGTTCTTC
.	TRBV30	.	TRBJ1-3	CAWSPDRSSGNTIYF	TGTGCCTGGAGTCCAGACAGGTCCTCTGGAAACACCATATATTTT
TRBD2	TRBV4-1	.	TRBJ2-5	CASSQGLADETQYF	TGCGCCAGCAGCCAAGGACTAGCGGATGAGACCCAGTACTTC
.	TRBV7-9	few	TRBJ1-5	CASSQQGGNQPQHF	TGTGCCAGCAGTCAACAAGGTGGGAATCAGCCCCAGCATTTT
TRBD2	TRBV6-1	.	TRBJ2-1	CASRGLAGYNEQFF	TGTGCCAGCAGGGGACTAGCGGGTTACAATGAGCAGTTCTTC
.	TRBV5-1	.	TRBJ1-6	CASSLAGRDSPLHF	TGCGCCAGCAGCTTGGCAGGGAGGGATTCACCCCTCCACTTT
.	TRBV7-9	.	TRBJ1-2	CASSLSPLRTNYGYTF	TGTGCCAGCAGCTTATCCCCCCTGAGGACTAACTATGGCTACACCTTC
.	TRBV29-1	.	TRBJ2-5	CSDRRTAQETQYF	TGCAGCGACCGAAGGACAGCACAAGAGACCCAGTACTTC
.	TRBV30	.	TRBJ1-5	CAWSLVGSNQPQHF	TGTGCCTGGAGTCTAGTAGGTTCCAATCAGCCCCAGCATTTT
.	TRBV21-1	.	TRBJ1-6	CASSTGTYNSPLHF	TGTGCCAGCAGCACAGGGACATATAATTCACCCCTCCACTTT
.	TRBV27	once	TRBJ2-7	CASSLSAFTGFGYEQYF	TGTGCCAGCAGTTTATCTGCCTTTACAGGGTTCGGTTACGAGCAGTACTTC
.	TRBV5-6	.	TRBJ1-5	CASSLGRDSNQPQHF	TGTGCCAGCAGCTTGGGCCGTGATAGCAATCAGCCCCAGCATTTT
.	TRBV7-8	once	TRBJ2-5	CASSKNTGPTREETQYF	TGTGCCAGCAGCAAAAATACGGGACCAACACGGGAGGAGACCCAGTACTTC